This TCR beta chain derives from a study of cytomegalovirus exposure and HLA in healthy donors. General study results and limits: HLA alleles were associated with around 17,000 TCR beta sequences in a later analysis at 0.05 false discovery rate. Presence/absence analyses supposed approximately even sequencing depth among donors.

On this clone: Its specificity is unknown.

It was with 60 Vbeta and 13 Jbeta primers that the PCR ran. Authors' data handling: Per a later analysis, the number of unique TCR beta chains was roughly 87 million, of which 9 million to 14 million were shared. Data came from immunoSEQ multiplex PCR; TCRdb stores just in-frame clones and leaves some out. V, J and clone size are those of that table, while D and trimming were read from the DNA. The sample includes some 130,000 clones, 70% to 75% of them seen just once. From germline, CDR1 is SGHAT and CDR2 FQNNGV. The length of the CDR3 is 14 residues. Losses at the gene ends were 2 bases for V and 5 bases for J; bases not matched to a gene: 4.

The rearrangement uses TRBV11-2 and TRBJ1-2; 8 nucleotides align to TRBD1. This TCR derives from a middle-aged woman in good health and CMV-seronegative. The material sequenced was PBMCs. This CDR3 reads CASSLPGQGYGYTF. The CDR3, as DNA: TGTGCCAGCAGCTTACCCGGACAGGGATATGGCTACACCTTC.